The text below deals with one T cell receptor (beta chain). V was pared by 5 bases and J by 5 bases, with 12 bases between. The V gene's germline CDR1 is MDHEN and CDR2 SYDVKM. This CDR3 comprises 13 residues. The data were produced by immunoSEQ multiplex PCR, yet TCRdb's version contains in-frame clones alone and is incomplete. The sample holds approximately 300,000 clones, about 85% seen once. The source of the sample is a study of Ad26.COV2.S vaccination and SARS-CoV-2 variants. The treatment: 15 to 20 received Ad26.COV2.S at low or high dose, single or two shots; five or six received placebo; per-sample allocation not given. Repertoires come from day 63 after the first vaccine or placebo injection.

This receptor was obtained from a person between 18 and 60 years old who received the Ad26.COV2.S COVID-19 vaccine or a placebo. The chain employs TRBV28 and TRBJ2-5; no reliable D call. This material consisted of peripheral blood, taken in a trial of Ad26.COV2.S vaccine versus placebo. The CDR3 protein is CASSTGQPETQYF. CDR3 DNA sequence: TGTGCCAGCAGTACCGGGCAACCGGAGACCCAGTACTTC.